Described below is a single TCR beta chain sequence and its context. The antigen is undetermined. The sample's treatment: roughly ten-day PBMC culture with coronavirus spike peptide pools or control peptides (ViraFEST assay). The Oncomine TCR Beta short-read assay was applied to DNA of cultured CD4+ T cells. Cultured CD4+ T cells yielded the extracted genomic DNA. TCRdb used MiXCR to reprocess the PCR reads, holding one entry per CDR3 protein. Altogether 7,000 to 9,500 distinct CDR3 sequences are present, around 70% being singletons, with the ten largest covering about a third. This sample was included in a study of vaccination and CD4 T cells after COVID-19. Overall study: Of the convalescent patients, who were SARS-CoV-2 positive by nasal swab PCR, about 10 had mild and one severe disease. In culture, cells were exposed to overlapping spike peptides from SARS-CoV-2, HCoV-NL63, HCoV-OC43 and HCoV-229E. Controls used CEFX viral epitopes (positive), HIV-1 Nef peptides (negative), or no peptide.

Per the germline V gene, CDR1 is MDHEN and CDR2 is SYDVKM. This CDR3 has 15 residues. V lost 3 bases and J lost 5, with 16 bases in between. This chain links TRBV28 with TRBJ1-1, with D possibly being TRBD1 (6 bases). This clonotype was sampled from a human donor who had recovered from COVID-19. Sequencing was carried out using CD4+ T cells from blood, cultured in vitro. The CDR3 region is CASSFSGRGWTEAFF. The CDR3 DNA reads TGTGCCAGCAGTTTTTCGGGCAGGGGTTGGACTGAAGCTTTCTTT.